The clone carrying this TCR beta chain showed up many times. Antigen: not known. This sample is part of a study of Graves' ophthalmopathy and Graves' hyperthyroidism. Exclusion applied to patients with other autoimmune diseases, uncontrolled infections, pregnancy or lactation. CDR3 size: 13 residues. V was shortened by 3 bases and J by 2 bases, with 8 bases between the two germline ends. CDR1 DFQATT and CDR2 SNEGSKA come from the germline V gene (reference sequence). Amplified material comprised TCR beta CDR3 regions derived from RNA transcripts. The authors performed first-round RT-PCR with HTBI primers and then a second-round multiplex PCR. TCRdb fed the multiplex PCR reads into MiXCR, producing one record per CDR3 protein. The data show under 350,000 distinct CDR3 sequences, about 17% seen once. Study outcomes and limitations: The blood repertoire also included most expanded thyroid clonotypes above 0.001 frequency.

The rearrangement joins TRBV20-1 to TRBJ1-5, with a tentative D call TRBD1 (5 bases). The receptor's source is an adult man with Graves' ophthalmopathy. Sequenced sample: peripheral blood. CDR3 region: CSASLGGNQPQHF. CDR3 sequence (DNA): TGCAGTGCTAGCCTGGGGGGCAATCAGCCCCAGCATTTT.